This TCR beta chain was identified in a study of T cell responses to AZD1222 COVID-19 vaccine. J lost 3 bases, V lost 3 bases, and 4 bases had no gene match. The CDR3 length is 14 residues. Germline V gene data show CDR1 as LNHDA and CDR2 as SQIVND (reference sequence). Method: immunoSEQ multiplex PCR; TCRdb's copy keeps in-frame clones and lacks some. The sample holds about 75,000 clones, around 88% seen once. The specimen was peripheral blood, collected 28 days after the second dose of the MenACWY control vaccine. J is TRBJ2-7 and V is TRBV19; the match to TRBD1 covers 8 bases. This clonotype was obtained from an adult who received the MenACWY meningococcal vaccine as a control. The CDR3 nucleotides read TGTGCCAGTAGTATCGACAGGGGTGGCTACGAGCAGTACTTC. Its translation is CASSIDRGGYEQYF.